Sequencing of this T cell receptor (beta chain) was carried out in a study of OX40 agonist ivuxolimab in advanced cancers. Across the whole study: From about 23 to 85 years was the age range, with a mean of around 56 years, and 70% to 85% were male.

Patients were ruled out by autoimmune disease history or systemic immunosuppression. Concerning this clone: The antigen is not known.

Some clones are missing from TCRdb's copy, which holds only in-frame ones; the method was immunoSEQ multiplex PCR. The data show over 35,000 clones, around 90% seen once. Findings and caveats of the study: There was clonal expansion of CD4+ and CD8+ blood T cells by week 6 at 0.1 to 3.0 mg/kg. No antigen was identified for the clonally expanded peripheral T cells.

Germline V gene lookup returns CDR1 LNHNV and CDR2 YYDKDF (reference sequence). V was clipped by 0 bases and J by 4 bases; unmatched bases: 9. The CDR3 has 17 amino acids. This sequence originates from an adult with an advanced solid tumor such as melanoma, head and neck, liver or kidney cancer. The sequencing here drew on CD4+ or CD8+ T cells sorted from blood, taken in a trial of the OX40 agonist ivuxolimab. The rearrangement joins TRBV15 to TRBJ2-7; 10 nucleotides agree with TRBD1. The CDR3 DNA reads as TGTGCCACCAGCAGAGAGGATGGGGACAGGGGTGTGTACGAGCAGTACTTC. Amino acids: CATSREDGDRGVYEQYF. Variable domain in full (rest from reference TRBV15 and TRBJ2-7): DAMVIQNPRYQVTQFGKPVTLSCSQTLNHNVMYWYQQKSSQAPKLLFHYYDKDFNNEADTPDNFQSRRPNTSFCFLDIRSPGLGDTAMYLCATSREDGDRGVYEQYFGPGTRLTVT.